This T cell receptor beta chain was captured by sequencing in a study of regulatory T cells. Findings and caveats of the study: In CD3G-deficient patients, conventional CD4+ T cells were enriched for hydrophobic CDR3 residues at positions 6 and 7. Regulatory T cells showed the strongest V-J pair restriction and V/J gene skewing among patient repertoires.

The CDR3 runs to 13 residues. Trimming left V 0 bases short and J 5 bases short, with 8 bases between. Germline V gene data show CDR1 as SGHNT and CDR2 as YYREEE (reference sequence). Primers: 52 TRBV forward and 13 TRBJ reverse. TCRdb's copy holds only in-frame clones and misses some; the assay was immunoSEQ multiplex PCR. Here the sample spans almost 30,000 clones, about 90% being singletons. Autoimmunity was present in every CD3G-deficient patient, worse in two. Patients, 2 to 39 years old, had expanded memory T-cell proportions. CD4+ cells were sorted into CD25-high CD127-low regulatory cells and CD25-low CD127-high conventional cells. Of note for this clone: Its antigen is not identified.

Specimen: conventional CD4+ T cells sorted from blood. The chain couples TRBV5-4 to TRBJ2-5, with unresolved D. The TCR sequence derives from a person aged 18-29 years with CD3G deficiency. Here the CDR3 reads CASSLGLGETQYF. As DNA, the CDR3 is TGTGCCAGCAGCTTGGGGTTGGGGGAGACCCAGTACTTC.